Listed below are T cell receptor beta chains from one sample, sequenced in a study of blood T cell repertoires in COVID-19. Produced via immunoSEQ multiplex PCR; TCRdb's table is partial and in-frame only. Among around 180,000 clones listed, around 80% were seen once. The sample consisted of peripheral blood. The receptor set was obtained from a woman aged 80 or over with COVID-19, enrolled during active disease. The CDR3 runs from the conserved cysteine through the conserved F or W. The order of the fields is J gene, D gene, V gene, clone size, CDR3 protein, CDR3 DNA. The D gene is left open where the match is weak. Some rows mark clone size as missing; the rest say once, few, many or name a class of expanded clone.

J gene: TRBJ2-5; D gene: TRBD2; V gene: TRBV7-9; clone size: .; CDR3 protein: CASSHRLAGKETQYF; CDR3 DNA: TGTGCCAGCAGCCACCGACTAGCGGGGAAAGAGACCCAGTACTTC
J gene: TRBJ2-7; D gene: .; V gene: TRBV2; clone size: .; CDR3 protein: CASTPTATGMYEQYF; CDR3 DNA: TGTGCCAGCACCCCTACAGCTACGGGGATGTACGAGCAGTACTTC
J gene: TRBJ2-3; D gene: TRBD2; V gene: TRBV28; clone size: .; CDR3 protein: CASSFWSSGGTDTQYF; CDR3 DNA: TGTGCCAGCAGTTTTTGGTCTAGCGGGGGCACAGATACGCAGTATTTT
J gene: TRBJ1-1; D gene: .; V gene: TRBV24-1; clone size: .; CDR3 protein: CATRLGGETEAFF; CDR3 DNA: TGTGCCACCAGGCTAGGGGGGGAGACTGAAGCTTTCTTT
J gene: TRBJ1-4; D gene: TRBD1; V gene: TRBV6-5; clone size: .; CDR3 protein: CASSTTGGTGEKLFF; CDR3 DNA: TGTGCCAGCAGTACAACTGGAGGGACAGGCGAAAAACTGTTTTTT
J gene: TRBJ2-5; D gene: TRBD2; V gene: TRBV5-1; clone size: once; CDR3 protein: CASSMTGGETQYF; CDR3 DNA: TGCGCCAGCAGCATGACCGGGGGGGAGACCCAGTACTTC
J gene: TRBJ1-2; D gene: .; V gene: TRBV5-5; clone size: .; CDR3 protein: CASSLSPTQDYGYTF; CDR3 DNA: TGTGCCAGCAGCTTAAGCCCGACCCAGGACTATGGCTACACCTTC
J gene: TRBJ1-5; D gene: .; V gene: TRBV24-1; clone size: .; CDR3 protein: CATSGQGNQPQHF; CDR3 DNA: TGTGCCACCAGTGGGCAGGGCAATCAGCCCCAGCATTTT
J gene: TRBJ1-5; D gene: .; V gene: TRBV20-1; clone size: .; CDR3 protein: CSASGGGNQPQHF; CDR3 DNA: TGCAGTGCTAGTGGGGGCGGCAATCAGCCCCAGCATTTT
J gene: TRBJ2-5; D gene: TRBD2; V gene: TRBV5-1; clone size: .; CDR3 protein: CASSLTGTRQETQYF; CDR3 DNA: TGCGCCAGCAGCTTGACCGGGACTAGGCAAGAGACCCAGTACTTC
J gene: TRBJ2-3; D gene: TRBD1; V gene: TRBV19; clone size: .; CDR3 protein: CASSTHRGSTDTQYF; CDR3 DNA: TGTGCCAGTAGTACTCACAGGGGTAGCACAGATACGCAGTATTTT
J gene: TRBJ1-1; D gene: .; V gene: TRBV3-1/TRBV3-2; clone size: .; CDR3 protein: CASSQAPGNTEAFF; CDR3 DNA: TGTGCCAGCAGCCAAGCGCCAGGGAACACTGAAGCTTTCTTT
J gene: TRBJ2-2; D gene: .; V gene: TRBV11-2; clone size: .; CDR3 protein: CASSPSAGELFF; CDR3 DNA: TGTGCCAGCAGCCCTTCTGCCGGGGAGCTGTTTTTT